This is a list of T cell receptor beta chains from one sample in a study of read filtering for tumor transcriptome and immune sequencing. Each CDR3 protein is one row after TCRdb ran MiXCR on the reads. The sample yields 40,000 or so distinct CDR3 sequences, approximately 15% seen once. The source material was a population of CD138-negative cells sorted from bone marrow. These receptor sequences come from a donor at least 40 years old with multiple myeloma. The conserved cysteine and the conserved F or W are not part of the CDR3 here. D genes are given only for firm matches. The size field is filled for only some rows; it gives once, few, many or a size class.

many TRBJ2-5 NA 13 TRBV4-3 ASSQDHRAEETQY
many TRBJ2-1 NA 13 TRBV28 ASSPGGPGGNEQF
many TRBJ2-7 NA 14 TRBV6-5 ASSGGGRRGLREQY
few TRBJ2-7 NA 13 TRBV6-5 ASSYSGRGDYEQY
many TRBJ1-2 NA 13 TRBV7-8 ASSSIPGTENGYT
NA TRBJ1-5 TRBD1 13 TRBV29-1 SVVLTGGNNLPQH
few TRBJ1-2 NA 9 TRBV12-5 ASGLGPTST
many TRBJ2-1 TRBD2 13 TRBV6-6 ASQLPGSGRNEQF
NA TRBJ1-1 TRBD1 13 TRBV2 ANSDVGTGLTETF
NA TRBJ2-3 NA 9 TRBV6-2/TRBV6-3 ATTDDDTQY
many TRBJ2-3 NA 12 TRBV7-9 ASSLSGGGDTQY
many TRBJ2-2 NA 10 TRBV6-2/TRBV6-3 ASSRQVGELF
many TRBJ1-2 NA 11 TRBV5-1 ASSLDRVDGYT
many TRBJ2-5 TRBD2 16 TRBV3-1 ASSQGGLAGAFQETQY
many TRBJ2-2 NA 14 TRBV28 ASSLPLRGDTGELF
many TRBJ1-1 TRBD1 13 TRBV6-5 ASSYSWTGGAEAF
many TRBJ2-1 TRBD1 12 TRBV20-1 SASPGGFYNEQF
many TRBJ2-5 TRBD1 11 TRBV20-1 RTVRGGGETQY
many TRBJ2-3 TRBD2 13 TRBV9 ASSVGGRNGDTQY
many TRBJ2-3 NA 13 TRBV5-1 ASSLYGAGTDTQY
many TRBJ2-1 NA 11 TRBV11-1 ASSGNRVNEQF
many TRBJ2-1 NA 14 TRBV15 ATSGGQGVHLNEQF
many TRBJ2-1 NA 10 TRBV7-2 ASSLVGNEQF
NA TRBJ2-2 NA 13 TRBV12-3/TRBV12-4 ASSLWGKDTGELL
many TRBJ1-6 TRBD1 10 TRBV20-1 SAARQGSPLH
many TRBJ2-4 NA 11 TRBV7-9 ASSLVMGGIQY
once TRBJ2-1 NA 14 TRBV6-5 ASSPLGRLLVNEQF
many TRBJ2-7 TRBD2 12 TRBV28 ASRGGLAGVEQY
NA TRBJ2-7 TRBD2 11 TRBV11-2 ASSGSGRYEQY
few TRBJ2-1 NA 13 TRBV7-2 ASSLGRGGYNEQF
medium-sized TRBJ2-1 NA 11 TRBV7-8 ASRAGAYNEQF
many TRBJ1-2 NA 11 TRBV4-2 ASSQVSPDGYT
many TRBJ2-2 TRBD1 13 TRBV10-1 ASSLTGQGTGELF
few TRBJ2-1 TRBD1 10 TRBV7-9 ASSPTGNEQF
many TRBJ1-5 NA 12 TRBV6-5 ASSQGLLDQPQH
many TRBJ2-2 NA 13 TRBV30 AWSPPTNGIEELF
many TRBJ1-5 NA 13 TRBV4-1 ASSQDDGIISPQH
many TRBJ2-1 TRBD1 13 TRBV28 ASRNTGGLYNEQF
many TRBJ2-3 NA 11 TRBV4-1 ASSQDIERTQY
medium-sized TRBJ2-1 TRBD2 16 TRBV20-1 SARGDRGLGLAGSEQF
few TRBJ1-5 NA 12 TRBV3-1 ASSQSGNGQPQH
many TRBJ2-2 NA 12 TRBV20-1 SARGQLNTGELF
many TRBJ1-5 TRBD1 13 TRBV12-3/TRBV12-4 ASSPGQGRDQPQH